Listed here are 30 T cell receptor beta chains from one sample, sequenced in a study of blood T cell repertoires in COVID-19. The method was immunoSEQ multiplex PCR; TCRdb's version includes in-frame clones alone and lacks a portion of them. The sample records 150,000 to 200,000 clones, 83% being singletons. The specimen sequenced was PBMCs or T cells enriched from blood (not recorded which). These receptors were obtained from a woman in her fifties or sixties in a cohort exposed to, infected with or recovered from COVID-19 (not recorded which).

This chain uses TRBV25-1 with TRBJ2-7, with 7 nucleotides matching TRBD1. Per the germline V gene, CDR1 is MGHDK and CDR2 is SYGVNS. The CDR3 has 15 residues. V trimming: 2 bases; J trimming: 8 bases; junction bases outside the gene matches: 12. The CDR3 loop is CASSEPGQLATKQYF. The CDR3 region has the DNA TGTGCCAGCAGTGAACCGGGACAGCTAGCTACGAAGCAGTACTTC.

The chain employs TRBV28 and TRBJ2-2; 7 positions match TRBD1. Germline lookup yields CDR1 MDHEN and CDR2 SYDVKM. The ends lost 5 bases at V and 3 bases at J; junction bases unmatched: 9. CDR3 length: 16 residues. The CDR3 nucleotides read TGTGCCAGCAGTGGGAGTAGGACAGGATACACCGGGGAGCTGTTTTTT. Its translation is CASSGSRTGYTGELFF.

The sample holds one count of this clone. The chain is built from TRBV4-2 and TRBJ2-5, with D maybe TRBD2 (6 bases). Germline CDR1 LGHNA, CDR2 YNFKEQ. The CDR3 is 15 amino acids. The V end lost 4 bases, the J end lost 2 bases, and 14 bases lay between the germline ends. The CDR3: CASSRLRLDQETQYF. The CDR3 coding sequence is TGTGCCAGCAGCCGCCTAAGACTAGATCAAGAGACCCAGTACTTC.

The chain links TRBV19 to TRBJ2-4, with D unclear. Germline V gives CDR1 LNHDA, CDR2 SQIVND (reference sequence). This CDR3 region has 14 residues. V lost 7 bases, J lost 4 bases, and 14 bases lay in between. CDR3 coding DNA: TGTGCCAGTACCTCCTTGGGCGAGAAAAACATTCAGTACTTC. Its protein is CASTSLGEKNIQYF.

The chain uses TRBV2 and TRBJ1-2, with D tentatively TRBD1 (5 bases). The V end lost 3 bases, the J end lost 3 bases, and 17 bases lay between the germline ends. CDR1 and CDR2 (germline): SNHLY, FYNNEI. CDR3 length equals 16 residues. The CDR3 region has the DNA TGTGCCAGCAGTGACTCGTCTGGGGGGATATACTATGGCTACACCTTC. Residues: CASSDSSGGIYYGYTF.

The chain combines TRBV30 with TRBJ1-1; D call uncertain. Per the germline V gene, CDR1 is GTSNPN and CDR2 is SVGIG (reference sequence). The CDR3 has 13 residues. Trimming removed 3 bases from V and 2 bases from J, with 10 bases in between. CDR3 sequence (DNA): TGTGCCTGGAGCTTCTCGGGTAACACTGAAGCTTTCTTT. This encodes CAWSFSGNTEAFF.

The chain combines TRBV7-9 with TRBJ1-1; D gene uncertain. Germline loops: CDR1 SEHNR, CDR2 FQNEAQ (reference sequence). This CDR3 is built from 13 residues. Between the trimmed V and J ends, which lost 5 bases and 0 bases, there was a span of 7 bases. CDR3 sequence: CASSPVLNTEAFF. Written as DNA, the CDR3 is TGTGCCAGCAGCCCCGTCTTGAACACTGAAGCTTTCTTT.

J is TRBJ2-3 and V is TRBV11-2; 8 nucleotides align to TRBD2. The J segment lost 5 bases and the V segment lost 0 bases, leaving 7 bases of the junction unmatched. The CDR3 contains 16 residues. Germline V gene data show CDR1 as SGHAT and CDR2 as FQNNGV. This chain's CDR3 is CASSLDRGGQIDTQYF. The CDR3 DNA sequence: TGTGCCAGCAGCTTAGATCGGGGGGGGCAGATAGATACGCAGTATTTT.

CDR3 nucleotides: TGTGCCAGTAGTATTGGGGGGGGCGCGGGTCAGCCCCAGCATTTT. Protein sequence: CASSIGGGAGQPQHF. The V gene is TRBV19, the J gene TRBJ1-5; a possible D gene is TRBD1 (6 bases). V lost 3 bases, J lost 6 bases, and 15 bases lay in between. Germline V lookup: CDR1 LNHDA, CDR2 SQIVND (reference sequence). The CDR3 runs 15 residues.

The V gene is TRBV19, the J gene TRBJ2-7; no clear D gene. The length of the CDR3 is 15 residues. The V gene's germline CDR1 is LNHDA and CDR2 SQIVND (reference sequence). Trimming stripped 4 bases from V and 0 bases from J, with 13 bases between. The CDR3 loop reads CASSTMSYGSYEQYF. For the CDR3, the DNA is TGTGCCAGTAGTACCATGTCCTACGGCTCCTACGAGCAGTACTTC.

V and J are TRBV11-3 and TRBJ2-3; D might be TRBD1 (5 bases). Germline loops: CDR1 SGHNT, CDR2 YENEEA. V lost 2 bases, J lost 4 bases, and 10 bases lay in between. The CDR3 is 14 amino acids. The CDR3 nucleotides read TGTGCCAGCAGCTTATCCGCAGGGCCAGATACGCAGTATTTT. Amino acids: CASSLSAGPDTQYF.

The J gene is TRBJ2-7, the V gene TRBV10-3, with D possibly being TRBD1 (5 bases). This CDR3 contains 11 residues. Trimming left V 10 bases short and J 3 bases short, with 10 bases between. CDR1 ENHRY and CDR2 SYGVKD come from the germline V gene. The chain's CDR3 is CATGHDYEQYF. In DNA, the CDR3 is TGTGCCACCGGACACGACTACGAGCAGTACTTC.

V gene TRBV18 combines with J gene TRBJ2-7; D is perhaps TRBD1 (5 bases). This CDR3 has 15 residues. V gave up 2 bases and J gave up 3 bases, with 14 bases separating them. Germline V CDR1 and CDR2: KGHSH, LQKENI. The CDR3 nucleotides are TGTGCCAGCTCACCATCCCCGGACACTCTCTACGAGCAGTACTTC. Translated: CASSPSPDTLYEQYF.

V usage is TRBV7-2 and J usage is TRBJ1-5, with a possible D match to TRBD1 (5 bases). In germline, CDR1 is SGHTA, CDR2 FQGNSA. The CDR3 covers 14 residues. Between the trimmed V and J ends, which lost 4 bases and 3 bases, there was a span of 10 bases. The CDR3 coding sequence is TGTGCCAGCAGCTGGCAGGGTCTCAATCAGCCCCAGCATTTT. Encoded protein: CASSWQGLNQPQHF.

The CDR3 spells CASSSRVEQYF. CDR3 DNA sequence: TGTGCCAGCAGCAGCAGGGTCGAGCAGTACTTC. The chain uses TRBV5-5 and TRBJ2-7, with D possibly TRBD1 on 5 matching bases. The length of the CDR3 is 11 residues. The V end lost 4 bases, the J end lost 6 bases, and 8 bases lay between the germline ends. The V gene's germline CDR1 is SGHKS and CDR2 YYEKEE (reference sequence).

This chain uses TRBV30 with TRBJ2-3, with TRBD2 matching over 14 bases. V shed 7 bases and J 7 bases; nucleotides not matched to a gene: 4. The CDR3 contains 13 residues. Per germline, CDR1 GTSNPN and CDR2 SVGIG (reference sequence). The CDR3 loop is CASTSGGAHTQYF. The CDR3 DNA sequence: TGTGCCTCGACTAGCGGGGGGGCTCATACGCAGTATTTT.

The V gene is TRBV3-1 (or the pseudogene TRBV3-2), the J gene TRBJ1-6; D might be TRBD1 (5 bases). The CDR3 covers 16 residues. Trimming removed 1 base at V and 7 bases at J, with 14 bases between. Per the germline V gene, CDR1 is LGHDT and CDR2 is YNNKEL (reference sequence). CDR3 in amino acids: CASSQAGATRNSPLHF. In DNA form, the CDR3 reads TGTGCCAGCAGCCAAGCCGGGGCGACTAGGAATTCACCCCTCCACTTT.

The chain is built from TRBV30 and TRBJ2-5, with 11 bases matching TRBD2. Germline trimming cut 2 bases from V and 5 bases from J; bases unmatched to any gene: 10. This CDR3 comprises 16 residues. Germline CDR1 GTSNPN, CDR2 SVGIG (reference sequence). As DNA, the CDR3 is TGTGCCTGGAGTAAGGGGCTAGCGGGGGGAAGTGAGACCCAGTACTTC. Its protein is CAWSKGLAGGSETQYF. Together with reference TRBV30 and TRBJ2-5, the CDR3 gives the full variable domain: SQTIHQWPATLVQPVGSPLSLECTVEGTSNPNLYWYRQAAGRGLQLLFYSVGIGQISSEVPQNLSASRPQDRQFILSSKKLLLSDSGFYLCAWSKGLAGGSETQYFGPGTRLLVL.

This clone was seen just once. The CDR3 loop is CSALEMNTEAFF. In DNA, the CDR3 is TGCAGCGCCCTGGAGATGAACACTGAAGCTTTCTTT. The V and J genes are TRBV29-1 and TRBJ1-1; D unresolved. This CDR3 contains 12 residues. V lost 7 bases and J 0 bases, leaving 9 bases between the germline ends. CDR1 SQVTM and CDR2 ANQGSEA come from the germline V gene.

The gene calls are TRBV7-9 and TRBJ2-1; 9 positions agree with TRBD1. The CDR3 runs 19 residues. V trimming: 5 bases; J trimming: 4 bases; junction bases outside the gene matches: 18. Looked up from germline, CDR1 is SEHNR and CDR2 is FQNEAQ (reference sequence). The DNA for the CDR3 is TGTGCCAGCAGCGCACCGTGGACAGGGGCTATCGTACGGTACAATGAGCAGTTCTTC. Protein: CASSAPWTGAIVRYNEQFF.

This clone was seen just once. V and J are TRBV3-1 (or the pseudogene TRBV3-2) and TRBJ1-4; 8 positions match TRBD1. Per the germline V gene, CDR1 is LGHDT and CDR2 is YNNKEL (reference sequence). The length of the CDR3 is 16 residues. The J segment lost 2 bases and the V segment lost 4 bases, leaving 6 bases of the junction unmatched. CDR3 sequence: CASSPTGQGTNEKLFF. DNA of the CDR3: TGTGCCAGCAGCCCGACCGGACAGGGTACTAATGAAAAACTGTTTTTT.

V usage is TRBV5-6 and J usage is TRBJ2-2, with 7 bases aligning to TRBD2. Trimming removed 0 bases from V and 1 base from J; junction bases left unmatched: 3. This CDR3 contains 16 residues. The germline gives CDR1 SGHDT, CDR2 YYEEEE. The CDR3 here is CASSLDSGGNTGELFF. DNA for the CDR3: TGTGCCAGCAGCTTGGACTCGGGGGGGAACACCGGGGAGCTGTTTTTT.

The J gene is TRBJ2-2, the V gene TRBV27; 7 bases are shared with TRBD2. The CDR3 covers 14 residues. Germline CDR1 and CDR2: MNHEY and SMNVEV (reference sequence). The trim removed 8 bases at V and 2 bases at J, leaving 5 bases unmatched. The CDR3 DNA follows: TGTGCCAGCGGGGCTAGCGGAAACACCGGGGAGCTGTTTTTT. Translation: CASGASGNTGELFF.

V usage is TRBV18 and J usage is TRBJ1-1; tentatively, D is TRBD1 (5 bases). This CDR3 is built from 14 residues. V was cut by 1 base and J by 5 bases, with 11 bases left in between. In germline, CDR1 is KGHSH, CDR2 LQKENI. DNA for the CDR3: TGTGCCAGCTCACCACGGGCAGGGAGGACTGAAGCTTTCTTT. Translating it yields CASSPRAGRTEAFF.

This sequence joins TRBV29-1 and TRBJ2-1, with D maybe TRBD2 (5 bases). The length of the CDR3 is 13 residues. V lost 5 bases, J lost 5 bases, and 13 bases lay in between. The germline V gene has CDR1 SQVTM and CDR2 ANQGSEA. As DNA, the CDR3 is TGCAGCGTTCCCCCCCGGGGTCACAATGAGCAGTTCTTC. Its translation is CSVPPRGHNEQFF.

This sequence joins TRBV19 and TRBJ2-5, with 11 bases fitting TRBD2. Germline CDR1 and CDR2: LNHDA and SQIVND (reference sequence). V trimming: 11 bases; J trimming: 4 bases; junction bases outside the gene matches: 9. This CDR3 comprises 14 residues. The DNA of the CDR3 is TGTGCCGCAGCCGGGACTAGCGGTGGAGAGACCCAGTACTTC. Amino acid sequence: CAAAGTSGGETQYF. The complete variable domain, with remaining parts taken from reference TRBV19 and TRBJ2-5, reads DGGITQSPKYLFRKEGQNVTLSCEQNLNHDAMYWYRQDPGQGLRLIYYSQIVNDFQKGDIAEGYSVSREKKESFPLTVTSAQKNPTAFYLCAAAGTSGGETQYFGPGTRLLVL.

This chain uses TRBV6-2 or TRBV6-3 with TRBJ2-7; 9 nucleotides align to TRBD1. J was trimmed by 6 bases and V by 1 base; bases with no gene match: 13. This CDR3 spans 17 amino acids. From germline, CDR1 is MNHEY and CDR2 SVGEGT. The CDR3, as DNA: TGTGCCAGCAGTTACTACGGGACAGGGAAACGGGCGGTCGAGCAGTACTTC. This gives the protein CASSYYGTGKRAVEQYF.

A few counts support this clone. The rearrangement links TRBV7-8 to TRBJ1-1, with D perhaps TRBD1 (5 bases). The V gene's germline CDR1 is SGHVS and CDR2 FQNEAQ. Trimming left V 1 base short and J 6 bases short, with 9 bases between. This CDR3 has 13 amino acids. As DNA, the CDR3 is TGTGCCAGCAGCTTAGAACAGGCCGCTGAAGCTTTCTTT. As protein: CASSLEQAAEAFF.

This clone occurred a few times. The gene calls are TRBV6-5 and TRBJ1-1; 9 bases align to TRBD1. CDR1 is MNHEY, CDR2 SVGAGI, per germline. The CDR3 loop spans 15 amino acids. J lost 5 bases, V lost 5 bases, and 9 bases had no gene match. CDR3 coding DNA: TGTGCCAGCAGTCTTGGACAGGGGTTTCGGACTGAAGCTTTCTTT. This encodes CASSLGQGFRTEAFF.

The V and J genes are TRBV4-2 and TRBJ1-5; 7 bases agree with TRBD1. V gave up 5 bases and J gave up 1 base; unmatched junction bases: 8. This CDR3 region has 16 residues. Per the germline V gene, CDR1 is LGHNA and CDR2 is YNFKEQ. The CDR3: CASSYRGQGSNQPQHF. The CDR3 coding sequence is TGTGCCAGCAGCTACAGGGGCCAAGGAAGCAATCAGCCCCAGCATTTT.